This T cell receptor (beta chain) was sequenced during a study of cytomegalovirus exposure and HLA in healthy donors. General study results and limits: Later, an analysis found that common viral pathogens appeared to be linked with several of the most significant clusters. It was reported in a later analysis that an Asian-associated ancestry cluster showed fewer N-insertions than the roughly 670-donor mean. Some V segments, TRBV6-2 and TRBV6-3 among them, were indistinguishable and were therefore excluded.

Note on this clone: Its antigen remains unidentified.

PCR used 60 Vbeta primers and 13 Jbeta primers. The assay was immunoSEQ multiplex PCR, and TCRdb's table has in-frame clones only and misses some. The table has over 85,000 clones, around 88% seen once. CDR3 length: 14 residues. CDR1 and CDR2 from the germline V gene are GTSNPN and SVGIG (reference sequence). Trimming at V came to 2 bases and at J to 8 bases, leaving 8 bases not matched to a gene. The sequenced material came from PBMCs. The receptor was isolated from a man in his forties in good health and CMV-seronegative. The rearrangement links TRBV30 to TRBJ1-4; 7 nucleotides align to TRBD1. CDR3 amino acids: CAWSSDRVVEKLFF. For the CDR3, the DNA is TGTGCCTGGAGTTCCGACAGGGTGGTCGAAAAACTGTTTTTT.